This TCR beta chain comes out of a study of molecular identifiers for immune sequencing clone quantification. The CDR3 covers 14 residues. Germline V gives CDR1 ENHRY, CDR2 SYGVKD. Trimming shortened V by 3 bases and J by 0 bases, and 8 bases separated the two germline ends. This clonotype was found once. TCRdb passed the PCR reads through MiXCR, listing each CDR3 protein once. Altogether about 65,000 distinct CDR3 sequences are present, 15% to 20% being singletons, with the ten largest covering 1.5% to 1.8%. Sequenced material: naive CD8+ T cells from blood, with Jurkat cell RNA spiked in. The subset: FACS-sorted CD8+CD4-CCR7+CD45RA+ naive T cells. The V call is TRBV10-3, the J call TRBJ1-2; D remains ambiguous. The TCR originated in a human donor in good health. Some libraries in this study had Jurkat cell RNA spiked in. The DNA of the CDR3 is TGTGCCATCAGTGATACAGAAACTAACTATGGCTACACCTTC. It yields the protein CAISDTETNYGYTF.